This T cell receptor (beta chain) was profiled in a study of T-cell reconstitution after alpha-beta-depleted transplantation in children. Preparation of the TCRbeta library used unique molecular identifiers. One entry per CDR3 protein results from TCRdb running MiXCR on the PCR reads. The sample contains just over 350,000 distinct CDR3 sequences, 10% to 15% of which appear only once. This clonotype was counted a few times. The CDR3 is 13 amino acids. CDR1 LGHNA and CDR2 YNFKEQ come from the germline V gene. Trimming cost V 1 base and J 5 bases, with 5 bases left between them. The chain couples TRBV4-2 to TRBJ2-2, with D perhaps TRBD1 or TRBD2 (5 bases each). The material sequenced was PBMCs, taken from the stem cell graft. The clonotype was recovered from a human donor who donated a stem cell graft to a child with Fanconi anemia. The CDR3 loop reads CASSQGGTGELFF. The CDR3, as DNA: TGTGCCAGCAGCCAAGGGGGGACCGGGGAGCTGTTTTTT.